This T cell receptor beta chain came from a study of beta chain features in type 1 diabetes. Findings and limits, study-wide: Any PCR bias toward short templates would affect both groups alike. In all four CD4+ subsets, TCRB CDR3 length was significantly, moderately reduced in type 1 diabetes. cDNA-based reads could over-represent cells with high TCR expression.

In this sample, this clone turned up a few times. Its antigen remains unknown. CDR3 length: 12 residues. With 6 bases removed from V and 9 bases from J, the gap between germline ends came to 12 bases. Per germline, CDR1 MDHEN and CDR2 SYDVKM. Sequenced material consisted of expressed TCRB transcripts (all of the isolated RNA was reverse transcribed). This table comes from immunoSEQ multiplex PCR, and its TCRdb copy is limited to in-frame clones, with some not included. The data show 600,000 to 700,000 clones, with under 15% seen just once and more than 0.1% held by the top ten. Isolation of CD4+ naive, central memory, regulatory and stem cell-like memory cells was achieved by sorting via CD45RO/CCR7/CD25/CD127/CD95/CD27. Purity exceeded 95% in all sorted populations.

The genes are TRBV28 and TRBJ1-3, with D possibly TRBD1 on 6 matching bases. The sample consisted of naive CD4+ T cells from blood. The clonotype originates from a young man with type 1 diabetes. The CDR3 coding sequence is TGTGCCAGCAGCTCAGGGGAGAGCACCATATATTTT. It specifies CASSSGESTIYF.